This T cell receptor beta chain was identified during a study of blood T cell repertoires in COVID-19. Authors' analysis steps: The authors estimated nucleated cell counts from reference gene primer amplification. The repertoire was sequenced with immunoSEQ multiplex PCR; TCRdb's copy has only in-frame clones and lacks some. From that table come the V and J calls and clone size; the DNA was used to work out D and trimming. The data show about 310,000 clones, over 75% seen once. This CDR3 spans 17 amino acids. V shed 1 base, J shed 0 bases, and the junction held 5 bases outside the gene matches. The germline V gene has CDR1 MGHRA and CDR2 YSYEKL.

The rearrangement links TRBV4-1 to TRBJ2-7; 11 bases agree with TRBD2. The receptor was derived from a woman in her forties or fifties who had recovered from COVID-19. What was sequenced was peripheral blood. The CDR3 is CASSQGLAGKLSYEQYF. In DNA, the CDR3 is TGCGCCAGCAGCCAAGGACTAGCGGGGAAACTCTCCTACGAGCAGTACTTC.